The table lists the clone carrying this T cell receptor (beta chain) with a few counts. What it recognizes is unknown. V lost 5 bases, J lost 0 bases, and 13 bases lay in between. Germline V gene sequence: CDR1 SGHTA, CDR2 FQGNSA. This CDR3 is built from 15 residues. The entry originates in a study of molecular identifiers for immune sequencing clone quantification. The wider study: In replicates, the authors split RNA from approximately 20,000 or 100,000 naive CD8 cells five ways and sequenced four.

Methods described previously, with TCR primers listed, were used for bulk TCR libraries. TCRdb reanalysed the PCR reads using MiXCR and keeps one entry per CDR3 protein. The table has some 100,000 distinct CDR3 sequences, roughly 34% seen once; the top ten hold approximately 3.8%. Study-level findings and limits: The study reportedly detected spiked Jurkat TCR RNA from one cell among 1.1 million or so naive cells.

The sequence was obtained from a human donor in good health. Some libraries in this study had Jurkat cell RNA spiked in. Sequenced sample: naive CD8+ T cells from blood, with Jurkat cell RNA spiked in. Subset given: FACS-sorted CD8+CD4-CCR7+CD45RA+ naive T cells. This rearrangement joins TRBV7-2 to TRBJ1-1; tentative D call: TRBD1 (6 bases). This CDR3 is CASSAWTVMNTEAFF. For the CDR3, the DNA is TGTGCCAGCAGCGCTTGGACAGTCATGAACACTGAAGCTTTCTTT.